The text below deals with one T cell receptor (beta chain). This clonotype was seen many times. It lacks a known antigen. No much larger clone exists at a distance of one base, and base qualities are not known. The data were taken from a study of T cell repertoires in cytomegalovirus infection (dated 2019 in TCRdb). Turning to the overall study: Alongside well-studied HLA-B-restricted epitopes, the peptide stimulations were aimed at recently identified HLA-C-restricted CMV epitopes, whose presentation resists viral immunomodulation. Because public TCR beta signatures pointed to carriage of CMV infection together with the matching HLA type, the HLA type of each donor mattered for the analysis. Beyond this particular receptor, the publication reports: In both this cohort and an independent roughly 400-donor cohort, the cumulative frequency of public TCR beta family members distinguished carriers of CMV infection plus the relevant HLA type. The ex vivo response was dominated by HLA-C-restricted CMV-specific TCR beta clonotypes, which also provided the single most frequent clonotype in two of eight donors.

Sequencing used an Illumina HiSeq 1500. The public reads were run again by TCRdb, first through fastp at Q25 and then through MiXCR, and only productive beta chains were kept. Each record represents a unique CDR3 protein, reported with the most common genes and DNA among its rows. This sample has approximately 910,000 distinct CDR3 sequences in its table, and approximately 32% of those were observed once. Over 10% of the sample goes to the ten largest clones. The germline V gene supplies CDR1 MNHEY and CDR2 SVGEGT. Trimming leaves V shorter by 1 base and J shorter by 4 bases, with the junction holding 7 bases beyond the gene matches. The CDR3 has 16 amino acids, counting the end cysteine and phenylalanine. Here the CDR3 DNA is all that survives: 48 bases in frame from base 1. The sample's treatment or condition label is to be understood as: in vitro stimulation with specific CMV peptide epitopes to enrich CMV-specific T cells.

The sequence derives from a human donor in good health (CMV status not recorded). Some clones in this sample may be carry-over from other donors' samples. This receptor chain uses TRBV6-2 or TRBV6-3 and TRBJ1-5; 7 of the junction bases match TRBD1. The source material was cultured CD8+ T cells from PBMCs, sampled from culture after CMV antigen stimulation. In nucleotides, the sequence is TGTGCCAGCAGTTACTGGGACAGCAGAAAGAATCAGCCCCAGCATTTT. Translated, it gives CASSYWDSRKNQPQHF.